This T cell receptor beta chain was documented in a study of T-cell memory formation after mild COVID-19. The CDR3 has 13 residues. Per germline, CDR1 DFQATT and CDR2 SNEGSKA (reference sequence). The V gene lost 0 bases and the J gene lost 8 bases, with 10 bases spanning the gap. One entry per CDR3 protein results from TCRdb running MiXCR on the 5' RACE reads. The sample lists hundreds of thousands of distinct CDR3 sequences; around a sixth were seen once. This chain connects TRBV20-1 to TRBJ2-2; D not certain. The sample comprised PBMCs or a T cell subset sorted from them (not recorded which). This sequence was found in a young man who had mild COVID-19 (a few samples of this study predate the infection). Cell type and time point are not known. Written as DNA, the CDR3 is TGCAGTGCTAGAGATCCGGGCGGAGGGGAGCTGTTTTTT. Protein sequence: CSARDPGGGELFF.